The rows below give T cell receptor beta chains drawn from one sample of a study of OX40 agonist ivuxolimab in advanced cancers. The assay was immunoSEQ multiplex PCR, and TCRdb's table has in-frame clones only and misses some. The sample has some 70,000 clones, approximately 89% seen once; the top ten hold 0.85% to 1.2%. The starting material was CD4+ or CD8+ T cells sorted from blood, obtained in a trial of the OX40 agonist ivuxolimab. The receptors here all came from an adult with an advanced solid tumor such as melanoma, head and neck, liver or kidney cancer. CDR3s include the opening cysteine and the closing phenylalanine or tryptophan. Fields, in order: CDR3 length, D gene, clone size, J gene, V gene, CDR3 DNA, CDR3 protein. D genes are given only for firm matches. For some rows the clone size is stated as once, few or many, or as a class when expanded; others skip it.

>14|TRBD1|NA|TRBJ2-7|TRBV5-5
TGTGCCAGCAGCTTGTCCAAGGGGGCTTACGAGCAGTACTTC
CASSLSKGAYEQYF
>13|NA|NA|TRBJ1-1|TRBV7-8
TGTGCCAGCAGCTTAGTAATGAACACTGAAGCTTTCTTT
CASSLVMNTEAFF
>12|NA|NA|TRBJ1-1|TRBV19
TGTGCCAGTAGTTGGGGGGCCACTGAAGCTTTCTTT
CASSWGATEAFF
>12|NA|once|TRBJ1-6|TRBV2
TGTGCCAGCACCCCTGGCGATTCACCCCTCCACTTT
CASTPGDSPLHF
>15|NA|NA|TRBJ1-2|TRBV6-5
TGTGCCAGCAGTTACGGGAATAGAGCTAACTATGGCTACACCTTC
CASSYGNRANYGYTF
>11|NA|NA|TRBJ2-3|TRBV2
TGTGCCAGCAGTGAAAGAGATACGCAGTATTTT
CASSERDTQYF
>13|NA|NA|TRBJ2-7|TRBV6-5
TGTGCCAGCAGTTACTCACTAGCTGGCGAGCAGTACTTC
CASSYSLAGEQYF
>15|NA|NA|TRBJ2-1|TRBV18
TGTGCCAGCTCATCCGAGGGGGGCTCCTACAATGAGCAGTTCTTC
CASSSEGGSYNEQFF
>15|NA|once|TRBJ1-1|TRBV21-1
TGTGCCAGCCGAGGCAGGGGTGATATGAACACTGAAGCTTTCTTT
CASRGRGDMNTEAFF
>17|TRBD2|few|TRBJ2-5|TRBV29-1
TGCAGCGTTGGCAGGACTAGCGGGGGGGCCTTCGGGAAGACCCAGTACTTC
CSVGRTSGGAFGKTQYF
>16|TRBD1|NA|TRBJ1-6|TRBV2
TGTGCCACACAGGGGGAACAGGGCCTAAGGAGTTCACCCCTCCACTTT
CATQGEQGLRSSPLHF
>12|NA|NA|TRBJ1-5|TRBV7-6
TGTGCCAGCACCGATCCCGGACAGCCCCAGCATTTT
CASTDPGQPQHF
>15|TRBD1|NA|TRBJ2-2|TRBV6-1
TGTGCCAGCACTCCGGGACAGGGGAACACCGGGGAGCTGTTTTTT
CASTPGQGNTGELFF
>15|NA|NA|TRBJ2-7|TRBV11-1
TGTGCCAGCAGCTCCGGACCGTCCAGCTCCTACGAGCAGTACTTC
CASSSGPSSSYEQYF
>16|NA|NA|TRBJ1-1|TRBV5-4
TGTGCCAGCAGCCCACAGGGAGTTATTCTCGGCACTGAAGCTTTCTTT
CASSPQGVILGTEAFF
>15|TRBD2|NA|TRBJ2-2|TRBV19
TGTGCCAGTATCACTAGCGGGGGGAGCACCGGGGAGCTGTTTTTT
CASITSGGSTGELFF
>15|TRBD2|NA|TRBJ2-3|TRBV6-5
TGTGCCAGCAGTACGGGGGGGACGGCAACAGATACGCAGTATTTT
CASSTGGTATDTQYF
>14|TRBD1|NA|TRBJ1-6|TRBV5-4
TGTGCCAGCAGCCCGGGACAGGAGAATTCACCCCTCCACTTT
CASSPGQENSPLHF
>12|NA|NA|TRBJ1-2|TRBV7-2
TGTGCCAGCAGCCCAGATAACTATGGCTACACCTTC
CASSPDNYGYTF
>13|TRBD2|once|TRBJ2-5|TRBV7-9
TGTGCCAGCAGCTTAACCGGGGGGGAGACCCAGTACTTC
CASSLTGGETQYF
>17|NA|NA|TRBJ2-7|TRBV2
TGTGCCAGCAGTGAAGCGACAGCCTTCATATACTCCTACGAGCAGTACTTC
CASSEATAFIYSYEQYF
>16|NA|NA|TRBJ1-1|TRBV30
TGTGCCTGGGTTCCTCGGGGACGGACTGCGAACACTGAAGCTTTCTTT
CAWVPRGRTANTEAFF
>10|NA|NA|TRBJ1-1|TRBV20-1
TGCAGTGCTAGTCGGGCTGAAGCTTTCTTT
CSASRAEAFF
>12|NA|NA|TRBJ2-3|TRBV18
TGTGCCAGCTCACCACGGGCAGATACGCAGTATTTT
CASSPRADTQYF
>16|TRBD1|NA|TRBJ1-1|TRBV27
TGTGCCAGCAGTTTATCCACAGGGGTGGGGGGCACTGAAGCTTTCTTT
CASSLSTGVGGTEAFF
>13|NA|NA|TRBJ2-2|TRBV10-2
TGCGCCAGCAGACAGGGAAACACCGGGGAGCTGTTTTTT
CASRQGNTGELFF
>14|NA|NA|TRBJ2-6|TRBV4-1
TGCGCCAGCAGCCAAGAGCCAGGGGCCAACGTCCTGACTTTC
CASSQEPGANVLTF
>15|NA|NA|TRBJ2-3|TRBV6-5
TGTGCCAGCAGTTACGGCGGAGGTCAAACAGATACGCAGTATTTT
CASSYGGGQTDTQYF
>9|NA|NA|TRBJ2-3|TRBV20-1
TGCAGTGGAACTGGTACGCAGTATTTT
CSGTGTQYF
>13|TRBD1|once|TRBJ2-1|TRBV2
TGTGCCAGCGACAGGGCCCTCTACAATGAGCAGTTCTTC
CASDRALYNEQFF
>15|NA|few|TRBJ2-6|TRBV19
TGTGCCAGCCGGGACGTAGACTCTGGGGCCAACGTCCTGACTTTC
CASRDVDSGANVLTF
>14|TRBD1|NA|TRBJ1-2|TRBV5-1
TGCGCCAGCAGCTTAGGACAGGATATCTATGGCTACACCTTC
CASSLGQDIYGYTF
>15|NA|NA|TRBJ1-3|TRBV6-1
TGTGCCAGCAGTGAAGCGCTACAGGCTGGAAACACCATATATTTT
CASSEALQAGNTIYF
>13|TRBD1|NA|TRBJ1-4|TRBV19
TGTGCCAGTATGGGACAGGGAGATGAAAAACTGTTTTTT
CASMGQGDEKLFF
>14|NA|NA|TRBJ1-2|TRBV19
TGTGCCAGTAGTATTAACAGGGCGGTTCATGGCTACACCTTC
CASSINRAVHGYTF
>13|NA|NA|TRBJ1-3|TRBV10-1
TGCGCCAGCAGTGGGACTTCTGGAAACACCATATATTTT
CASSGTSGNTIYF
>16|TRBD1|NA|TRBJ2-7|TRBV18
TGTGCCAGCTCAACGGACAGGGAAAACAGGGGGTACGAGCAGTACTTC
CASSTDRENRGYEQYF
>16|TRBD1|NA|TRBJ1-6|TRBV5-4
TGTGCCAGCAGCGAAGTGACAGGGAACTATAATTCACCCCTCCACTTT
CASSEVTGNYNSPLHF
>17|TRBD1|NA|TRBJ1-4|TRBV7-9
TGTGCCAGCAGCTTATTAACAGGGGTTGCAACTAATGAAAAACTGTTTTTT
CASSLLTGVATNEKLFF
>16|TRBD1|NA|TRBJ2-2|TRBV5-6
TGTGCCAGCAGCTTGGCCCGACAGGGGAGTCCCGGGGAGCTGTTTTTT
CASSLARQGSPGELFF
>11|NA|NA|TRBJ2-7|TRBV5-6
TGTGCCAGCAGCTCACGGTACGAGCAGTACTTC
CASSSRYEQYF
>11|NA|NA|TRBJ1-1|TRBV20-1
TGCAGTGCTAGAGATCGGACAGAAGCTTTCTTT
CSARDRTEAFF
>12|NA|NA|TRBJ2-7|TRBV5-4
TGTGCCAGCAGCGTTGACAGCTACGAGCAGTACTTC
CASSVDSYEQYF
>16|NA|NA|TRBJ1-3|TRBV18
TGTGCCAGCTCTCTTTCACAGAGCCACCTTGGAAACACCATATATTTT
CASSLSQSHLGNTIYF
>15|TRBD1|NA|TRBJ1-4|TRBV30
TGTGCCTGGAGTGCTTCAGGGGGCGGTAATGAAAAACTGTTTTTT
CAWSASGGGNEKLFF
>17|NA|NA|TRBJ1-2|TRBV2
TGTGCCAGCAGCCCCATCGGGGGGCGCCGCGGGGGCTATGGCTACACCTTC
CASSPIGGRRGGYGYTF
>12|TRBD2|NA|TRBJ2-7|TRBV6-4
TGTGCCCGCGGGGGGGCGATATACGAGCAGTACTTC
CARGGAIYEQYF
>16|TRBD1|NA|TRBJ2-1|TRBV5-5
TGTGCCAGCAGCTTTCGGACAGGGGGCGATTACAATGAGCAGTTCTTC
CASSFRTGGDYNEQFF
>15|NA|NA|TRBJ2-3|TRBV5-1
TGCGCCAGCAGCCTACGAACGTCTGGCACAGATACGCAGTATTTT
CASSLRTSGTDTQYF
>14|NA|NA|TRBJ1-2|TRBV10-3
TGTGCCATCAGTCCTCGACAGGCTAACTATGGCTACACCTTC
CAISPRQANYGYTF
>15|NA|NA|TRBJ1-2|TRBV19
TGTGCCAGTAGTATGAGGCGGGCTGGTGACTATGGCTACACCTTC
CASSMRRAGDYGYTF
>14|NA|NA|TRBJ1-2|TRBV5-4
TGTGCCAGCAGTCAGAGGGGGGAAAACTATGGCTACACCTTC
CASSQRGENYGYTF
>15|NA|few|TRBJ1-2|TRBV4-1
TGCGCCAGCAGCCAAGATCCAGGGGTTAACTATGGCTACACCTTC
CASSQDPGVNYGYTF
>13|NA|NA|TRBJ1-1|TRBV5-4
TGTGCCAGCAGCTTTGCAGGGAACACTGAAGCTTTCTTT
CASSFAGNTEAFF
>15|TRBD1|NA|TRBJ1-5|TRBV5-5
TGTGCCAGCAGCTTGGGTGGGACAGGGAGCCAGCCCCAGCATTTT
CASSLGGTGSQPQHF
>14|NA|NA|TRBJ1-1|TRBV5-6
TGTGCCAGCAGCCCATGGTTTGGGCTCACTGAAGCTTTCTTT
CASSPWFGLTEAFF
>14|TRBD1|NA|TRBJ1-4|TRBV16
TGTGCCAGCAGCCCTGGGACAGGGGGTGAAAAACTGTTTTTT
CASSPGTGGEKLFF
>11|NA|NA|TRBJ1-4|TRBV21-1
TGTGGGTGGCAGGGTAATGAAAAACTGTTTTTT
CGWQGNEKLFF
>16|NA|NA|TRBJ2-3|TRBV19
TGTGCCAGTAGTATAAAAAGGACAGCTCTCACAGATACGCAGTATTTT
CASSIKRTALTDTQYF
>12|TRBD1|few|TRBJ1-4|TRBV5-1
TGCGCCAGCAGCTTGGGGGACAGAGAACTGTTTTTT
CASSLGDRELFF